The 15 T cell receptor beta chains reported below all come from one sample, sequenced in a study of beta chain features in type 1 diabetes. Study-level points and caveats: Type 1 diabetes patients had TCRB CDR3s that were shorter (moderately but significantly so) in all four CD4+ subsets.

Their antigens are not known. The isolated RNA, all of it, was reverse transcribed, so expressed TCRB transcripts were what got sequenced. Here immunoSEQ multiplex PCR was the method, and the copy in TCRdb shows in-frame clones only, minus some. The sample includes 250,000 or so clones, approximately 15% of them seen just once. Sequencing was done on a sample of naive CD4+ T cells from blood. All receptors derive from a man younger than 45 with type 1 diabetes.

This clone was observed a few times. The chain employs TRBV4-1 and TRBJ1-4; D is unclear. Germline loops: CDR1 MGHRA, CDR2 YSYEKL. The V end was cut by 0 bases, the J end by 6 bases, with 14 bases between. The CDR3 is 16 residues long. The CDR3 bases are TGCGCCAGCAGCCAAGATTTATCCAGGTCGTATGAAAAACTGTTTTTT. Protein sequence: CASSQDLSRSYEKLFF.

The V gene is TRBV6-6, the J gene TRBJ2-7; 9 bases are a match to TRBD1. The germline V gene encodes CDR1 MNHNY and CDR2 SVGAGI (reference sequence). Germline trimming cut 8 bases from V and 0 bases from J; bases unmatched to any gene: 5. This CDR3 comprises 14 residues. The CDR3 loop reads CASERDRASYEQYF. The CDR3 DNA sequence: TGTGCCAGCGAGCGGGACAGGGCCTCCTACGAGCAGTACTTC.

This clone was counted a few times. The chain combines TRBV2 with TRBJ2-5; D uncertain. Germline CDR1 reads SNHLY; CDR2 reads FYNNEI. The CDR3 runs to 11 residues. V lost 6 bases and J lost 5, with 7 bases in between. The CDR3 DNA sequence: TGTGCCAGCAGACAGTGGGAGACCCAGTACTTC. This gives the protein CASRQWETQYF.

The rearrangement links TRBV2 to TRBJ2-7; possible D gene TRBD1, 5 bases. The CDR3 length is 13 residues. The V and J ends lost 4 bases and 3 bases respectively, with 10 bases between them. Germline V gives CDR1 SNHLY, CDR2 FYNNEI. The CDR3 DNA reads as TGTGCCAGCAGTGTGCGCAGGGACTACGAGCAGTACTTC. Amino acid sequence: CASSVRRDYEQYF.

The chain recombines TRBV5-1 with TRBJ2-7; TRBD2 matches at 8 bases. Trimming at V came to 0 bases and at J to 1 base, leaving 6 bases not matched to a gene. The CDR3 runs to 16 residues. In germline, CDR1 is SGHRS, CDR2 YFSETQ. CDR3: CASSLDGSGVSYEQYF. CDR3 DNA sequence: TGCGCCAGCAGCTTGGATGGTAGCGGGGTATCCTACGAGCAGTACTTC.

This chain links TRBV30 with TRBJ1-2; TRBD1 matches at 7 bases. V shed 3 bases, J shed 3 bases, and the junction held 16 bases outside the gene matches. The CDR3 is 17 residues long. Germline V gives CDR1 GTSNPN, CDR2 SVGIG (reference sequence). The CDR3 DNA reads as TGTGCCTGGAGCGATGGTTGGAGACAGGGTTGGCACTATGGCTACACCTTC. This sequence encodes CAWSDGWRQGWHYGYTF. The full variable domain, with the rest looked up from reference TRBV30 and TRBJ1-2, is SQTIHQWPATLVQPVGSPLSLECTVEGTSNPNLYWYRQAAGRGLQLLFYSVGIGQISSEVPQNLSASRPQDRQFILSSKKLLLSDSGFYLCAWSDGWRQGWHYGYTFGSGTRLTVV.

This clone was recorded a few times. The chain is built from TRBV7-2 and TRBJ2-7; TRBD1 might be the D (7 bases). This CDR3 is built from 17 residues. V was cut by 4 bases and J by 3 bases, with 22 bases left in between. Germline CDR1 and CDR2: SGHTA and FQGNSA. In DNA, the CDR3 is TGTGCCAGCAGCTCTCCGGTGGCGGGACAGCCTTACTACGAGCAGTACTTC. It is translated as CASSSPVAGQPYYEQYF.

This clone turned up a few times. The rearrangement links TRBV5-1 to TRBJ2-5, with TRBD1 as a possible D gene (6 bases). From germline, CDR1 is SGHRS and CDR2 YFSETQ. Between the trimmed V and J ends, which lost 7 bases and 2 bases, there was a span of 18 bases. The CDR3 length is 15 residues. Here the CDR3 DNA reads TGCGCCAGCGGACCGAACCCTGGACAGCAAGAGACCCAGTACTTC. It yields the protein CASGPNPGQQETQYF. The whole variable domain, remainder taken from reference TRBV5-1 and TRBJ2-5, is KAGVTQTPRYLIKTRGQQVTLSCSPISGHRSVSWYQQTPGQGLQFLFEYFSETQRNKGNFPGRFSGRQFSNSRSEMNVSTLELGDSALYLCASGPNPGQQETQYFGPGTRLLVL.

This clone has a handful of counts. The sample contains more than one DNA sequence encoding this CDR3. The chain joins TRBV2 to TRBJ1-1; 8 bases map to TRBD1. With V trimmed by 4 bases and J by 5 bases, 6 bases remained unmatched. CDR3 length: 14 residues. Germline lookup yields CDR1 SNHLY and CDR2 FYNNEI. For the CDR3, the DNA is TGTGCCAGCAGTGCCGGACAGGGTGCGACTGAAGCTTTCTTT. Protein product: CASSAGQGATEAFF.

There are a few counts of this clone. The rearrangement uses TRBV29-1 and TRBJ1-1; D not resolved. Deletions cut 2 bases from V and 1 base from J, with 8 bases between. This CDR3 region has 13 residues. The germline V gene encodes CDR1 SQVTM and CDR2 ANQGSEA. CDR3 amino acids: CSVEKSGNTEAFF. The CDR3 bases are TGCAGCGTTGAAAAAAGCGGGAACACTGAAGCTTTCTTT.

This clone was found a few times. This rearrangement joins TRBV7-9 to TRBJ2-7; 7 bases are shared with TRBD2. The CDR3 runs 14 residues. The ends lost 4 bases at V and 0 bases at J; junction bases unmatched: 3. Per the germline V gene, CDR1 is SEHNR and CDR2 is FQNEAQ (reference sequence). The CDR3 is CASSSLAYSYEQYF. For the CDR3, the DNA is TGTGCCAGCAGCTCACTAGCGTACTCCTACGAGCAGTACTTC.

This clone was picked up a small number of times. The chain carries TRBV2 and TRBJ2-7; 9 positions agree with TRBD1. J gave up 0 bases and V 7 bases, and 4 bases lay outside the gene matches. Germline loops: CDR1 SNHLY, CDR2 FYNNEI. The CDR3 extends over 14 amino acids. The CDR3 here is CASMTGGGSYEQYF. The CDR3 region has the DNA TGTGCCAGCATGACAGGGGGGGGCTCCTACGAGCAGTACTTC.

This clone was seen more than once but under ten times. Here the CDR3 DNA reads TGTGCCAGCAGCCAAGGTGGGACACCTCCCTACGAGCAGTACTTC. Translated: CASSQGGTPPYEQYF. J is TRBJ2-7 and V is TRBV14, with D perhaps matching TRBD1 (6 bases). Germline lookup yields CDR1 SGHDN and CDR2 FVKESK. V was shortened by 1 base and J by 2 bases, with 12 bases between the two germline ends. This CDR3 is built from 15 residues.

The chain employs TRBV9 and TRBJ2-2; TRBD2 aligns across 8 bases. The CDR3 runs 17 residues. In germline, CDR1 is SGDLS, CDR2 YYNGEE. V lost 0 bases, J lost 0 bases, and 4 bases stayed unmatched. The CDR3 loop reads CASSVVGGGPNTGELFF. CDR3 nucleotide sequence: TGTGCCAGCAGCGTAGTAGGCGGGGGGCCGAACACCGGGGAGCTGTTTTTT.

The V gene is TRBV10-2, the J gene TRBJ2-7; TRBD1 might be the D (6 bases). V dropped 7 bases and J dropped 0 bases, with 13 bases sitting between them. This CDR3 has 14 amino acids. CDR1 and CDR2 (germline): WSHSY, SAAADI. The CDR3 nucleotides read TGCGCCAGCACGGATGCAGGGGACTCCTACGAGCAGTACTTC. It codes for CASTDAGDSYEQYF.